This T cell receptor beta chain appears in the sequencing data of a study of long-term antiretroviral therapy in people with HIV. As for the study in general: The 2015 immediate-ART recommendation came about a decade after the earliest samples.

No fewer than two post-ART and no fewer than one pre-ART PBMC samples existed for each donor. All participants with HIV were treated in the United States. On this clone itself: Its antigen is still unknown.

Runs used v3.0 of the immunoSEQ assay and were done at survey level. TCRdb keeps only in-frame clones here, not all; method: immunoSEQ multiplex PCR. The sample records more than 20,000 clones, around 87% being singletons. Points from the study as a whole: Clones that had undergone expansion before ART dominated the repertoire at all time points.

This CDR3 region has 15 residues. Germline lookup yields CDR1 MNHNY and CDR2 SVGAGI (reference sequence). Deletions cut 6 bases from V and 4 bases from J, with 18 bases between. Sequenced here: unsorted PBMCs, sampled 1.9 years after starting antiretroviral therapy. This chain links TRBV6-6 with TRBJ1-2; D is unclear. The sequence came from a woman aged 25-40 years with HIV. The chain's CDR3 is CASRLLGESTYGYTF. CDR3 DNA: TGTGCCAGCAGATTACTCGGAGAATCAACCTATGGCTACACCTTC.